This TCR beta chain was retrieved from a study of read filtering for tumor transcriptome and immune sequencing. Broader study findings: Correlation between methods rose after single-read clonotypes were removed.

This library used roughly 400 ng RNA and molecular barcoded adaptors spanning alpha/delta and beta/gamma chains. TCRdb called the reads again in MiXCR, with one record for every CDR3 protein. This sample yields about 23,000 distinct CDR3 sequences, of which roughly an eighth are seen a single time; more than 60% belongs to the top ten. Germline V gene data show CDR1 as LGHNA and CDR2 as YNFKEQ. This CDR3 has 14 amino acids. After removal of 5 bases from V and 7 bases from J, the junction contained 6 bases not matched to a gene. This clonotype was counted many times. The antigen is undetermined. This TCR came from a donor aged 40 or older with multiple myeloma. This sequence joins TRBV4-2 and TRBJ2-1, with TRBD2 identical over 9 bases. The sample was a population of CD138-negative cells sorted from bone marrow. Here the CDR3 reads CASSRLAATNEQFF. The CDR3 DNA reads TGTGCCAGCAGCAGACTAGCGGCAACTAATGAGCAGTTCTTC.